Listed here are 10 T cell receptor beta chains from one sample, sequenced in a study of shared clonotypes between healthy human individuals. The assay was immunoSEQ multiplex PCR, and TCRdb's table has in-frame clones only and misses some. Of roughly 2.2 million clones in the sample, roughly 93% are singletons; the top ten hold 0.39%. Sequencing was performed on naive CD4+ T cells from PBMCs. The sample's subset: CD45RA+ positively selected. The receptor set was obtained from a young man in good health. Some clones in this sample may be carry-over from other donors' samples.

The genes are TRBV6-6 and TRBJ2-2; no clear D. In germline, CDR1 is MNHNY, CDR2 SVGAGI (reference sequence). The CDR3 length is 12 residues. The V and J ends lost 7 bases and 4 bases respectively, with 7 bases between them. CDR3 sequence reads: CASKESTGELFF. CDR3 nucleotide sequence: TGTGCCAGCAAGGAATCCACCGGGGAGCTGTTTTTT.

V gene TRBV30 combines with J gene TRBJ1-3; D gene ambiguous. V was trimmed by 0 bases and J by 2 bases, leaving 11 bases between them. The V gene's germline CDR1 is GTSNPN and CDR2 SVGIG (reference sequence). CDR3 length equals 15 residues. CDR3: CAWSVGSGPGNTIYF. CDR3 DNA: TGTGCCTGGAGTGTAGGGTCCGGACCTGGAAACACCATATATTTT.

V is TRBV4-3 and J is TRBJ1-2, with TRBD1 matching 7 bases. Trimming took 1 base from V and 3 from J; bases not matched to a gene: 5. Germline assignment: CDR1 LGHNA and CDR2 YSLEER. The CDR3 extends over 15 amino acids. The CDR3 sequence is CASSQGVTGDYGYTF. The CDR3 region has the DNA TGCGCCAGCAGCCAAGGGGTCACAGGGGACTATGGCTACACCTTC.

The genes are TRBV28 and TRBJ2-4, with D possibly being TRBD2 (5 bases). Trimming removed 6 bases at V and 1 base at J, with 13 bases between. The CDR3 runs 15 residues. Germline values: CDR1 MDHEN, CDR2 SYDVKM. The CDR3 DNA follows: TGTGCCAGCAGCCCGGGTGGGAGCGCCAAAAACATTCAGTACTTC. Translation: CASSPGGSAKNIQYF.

The rearrangement uses TRBV2 and TRBJ2-3; D remains ambiguous. Germline CDR1 is SNHLY and CDR2 is FYNNEI. Trimming pared 6 bases from V and 2 bases from J, leaving 12 bases between. The CDR3 sequence is 14 residues long. Here the CDR3 reads CASRVARVTDTQYF. The CDR3 DNA follows: TGTGCCAGCAGGGTCGCTAGAGTCACAGATACGCAGTATTTT.

Concerning this clone: The junction departs from the called germline gene at one end, perhaps through a read error. The chain combines TRBV27 with TRBJ2-2; D gene ambiguous. Germline V gives CDR1 MNHEY, CDR2 SMNVEV (reference sequence). This CDR3 is 15 amino acids long. This CDR3 is CASGLWGSVPGELFF. The CDR3 nucleotides are TGTGCCAGCGGTTTATGGGGAAGTGTCCCCGGGGAGCTGTTTTTT.

The chain is built from TRBV11-1 and TRBJ2-2; D call uncertain. Trimming took off 5 bases at V and 6 bases at J, with 7 bases between the two ends. The CDR3 runs 12 residues. Germline CDR1 is SGHAT and CDR2 is FQDESV (reference sequence). The CDR3, as DNA: TGTGCCAGCAGCACCCTTTCCGGGGAGCTGTTTTTT. Encoded protein: CASSTLSGELFF. Looking up the rest from reference TRBV11-1 and TRBJ2-2 gives the full variable domain: EAEVAQSPRYKITEKSQAVAFWCDPISGHATLYWYRQILGQGPELLVQFQDESVVDDSQLPKDRFSAERLKGVDSTLKIQPAELGDSAMYLCASSTLSGELFFGEGSRLTVL.

The rearrangement links TRBV13 to TRBJ1-2, with D hard to call. CDR1 is PRHDT and CDR2 is FYEKMQ in the germline V gene (reference sequence). The ends were cut back, 6 bases at V and 2 bases at J, with 10 bases in the middle. The CDR3 totals 13 residues. The CDR3 loop reads CASRMGGNYGYTF. The CDR3 region has the DNA TGTGCCAGCAGGATGGGCGGCAACTATGGCTACACCTTC.

The chain recombines TRBV28 with TRBJ2-3; D unclear. V gave up 5 bases and J gave up 1 base, with 13 bases separating them. Germline values: CDR1 MDHEN, CDR2 SYDVKM. The CDR3 has 15 residues. CDR3 in amino acids: CASSPRWERTDTQYF. The CDR3 DNA is TGTGCCAGCAGTCCTCGGTGGGAACGCACAGATACGCAGTATTTT.

This chain uses TRBV9 with TRBJ2-5; no clear D. V was clipped by 3 bases and J by 5 bases, with 14 bases between them. This CDR3 is 14 amino acids long. Germline loops: CDR1 SGDLS, CDR2 YYNGEE. The CDR3 DNA sequence: TGTGCCAGCAGCGCCCGCTACAGCGCGGAGACCCAGTACTTC. Residues: CASSARYSAETQYF.